The next 21 T cell receptor beta chains were all read from a single sample in a study of T cell responses to AZD1222 COVID-19 vaccine (dated by TCRdb to the early 2020s). Receptor libraries were prepared by the immunoSEQ multiplex PCR assay. Imported from immuneACCESS, the table was reduced by TCRdb to in-frame sequences with V and J called. These copies leave out some clones; in studies compared against another copy, an unresolved V gene accounts for under half, and the cause of the remainder is not known. Here the sample has about 130,000 clones; just over 85% occur a single time. 20% to 25% of the sample rests with the top ten. According to the study, the label for this sample's time point signals: baseline before first vaccination. Material: peripheral blood, obtained on day 0 of AZD1222 vaccination. The source of these receptors is an adult in good health.

This clone has just one count. The rearrangement links TRBV3-1 (or the pseudogene TRBV3-2) to TRBJ1-4, with a weak D call TRBD1 (5 bases). The germline gives CDR1 LGHDT, CDR2 YNNKEL (reference sequence). Trimming pared 5 bases from V and 6 bases from J, leaving 16 bases between. The CDR3 sequence is 15 residues long. The CDR3 is CASSKSGGSDEKLFF. DNA for the CDR3: TGTGCCAGCAGCAAGTCTGGGGGGTCTGATGAAAAACTGTTTTTT.

The chain joins TRBV11-2 to TRBJ1-5; D perhaps matches TRBD1 (5 bases). The CDR3 is made up of 16 amino acids. Trimming left V 4 bases short and J 5 bases short, with 18 bases between. Germline CDR1 SGHAT, CDR2 FQNNGV. The CDR3, as DNA: TGTGCCAGCAGCTCAGGGTCCCTCGGCGGGGATCAGCCCCAGCATTTT. The encoded protein is CASSSGSLGGDQPQHF.

By share, this clone ranks as medium-sized (0.01 to 0.1%). Other DNA variants within this sample encode the same CDR3. This chain connects TRBV21-1 to TRBJ1-6. TRBV21-1 is tagged as a pseudogene. This CDR3 is 15 amino acids long. The CDR3 reads CASRPPGPGGSPLHF. In DNA form, the CDR3 reads TGTGCCAGCCGCCCCCCAGGACCGGGGGGCTCACCCCTCCACTTT.

The chain uses TRBV28 and TRBJ1-2; TRBD1 might be the D (6 bases). Germline CDR1 is MDHEN and CDR2 is SYDVKM. Trimming took off 10 bases at V and 0 bases at J, with 12 bases between the two ends. The CDR3 has 13 amino acids. For the CDR3, the DNA is TGTGCCACTCAAAACAGGGCTAACTATGGCTACACCTTC. Amino acid sequence: CATQNRANYGYTF.

The gene calls are TRBV7-3 and TRBJ2-1, with D perhaps being TRBD1 or TRBD2 (6 bases each). Germline CDR1 SGHTA, CDR2 FQGTGA. Trimming pared 2 bases from V and 3 bases from J, leaving 11 bases between. The CDR3 has 15 amino acids. CDR3 bases: TGTGCCAGCAGCTTATCCGGGGGCGGCTACAATGAGCAGTTCTTC. Amino acids: CASSLSGGGYNEQFF.

The chain links TRBV12-3 or TRBV12-4 to TRBJ1-2, with a possible D match to TRBD1 (6 bases). The V end lost 9 bases, the J end lost 8 bases, and 16 bases lay between the germline ends. The length of the CDR3 is 12 residues. CDR3 DNA: TGTGCCAGTTCCTACAGGGTCTCGGGCTACACCTTC. Translating gives CASSYRVSGYTF.

The chain uses TRBV5-6 and TRBJ1-2, with no clear D. The V gene's germline CDR1 is SGHDT and CDR2 YYEEEE. V was clipped by 7 bases and J by 1 base, with 23 bases between them. The CDR3 is 17 residues long. The chain's CDR3 is CASGYLSPRIYNYGYTF. CDR3 coding DNA: TGTGCCAGCGGCTACCTCAGTCCCCGCATTTATAACTATGGCTACACCTTC.

Written as DNA, the CDR3 is TGTGCCAGCAGAGGACTAGCGGGGGGGGGAGAGCAGTTCTTC. It is translated as CASRGLAGGGEQFF. This chain joins TRBV3-1 (or the pseudogene TRBV3-2) and TRBJ2-1, with 15 nucleotides matching TRBD2. This CDR3 comprises 14 residues. Germline CDR1 and CDR2: LGHDT and YNNKEL (reference sequence). V shed 6 bases and J 10 bases; nucleotides not matched to a gene: 4.

This clone appeared once. The gene calls are TRBV13 and TRBJ1-1; 8 bases fit TRBD1. The V segment lost 4 bases and the J segment 9 bases; nucleotides outside the gene matches: 7. CDR3 length: 13 residues. Germline assignment: CDR1 PRHDT and CDR2 FYEKMQ (reference sequence). As DNA, the CDR3 is TGTGCCAGCAGCTCATGGACAGGGCAAAAAGCTTTCTTT. As protein: CASSSWTGQKAFF.

This clone appeared a single time. The CDR3 loop reads CASSQDWGHSNQPQHF. The CDR3 DNA reads TGCGCCAGCAGCCAAGATTGGGGGCACTCCAATCAGCCCCAGCATTTT. The chain couples TRBV4-3 to TRBJ1-5; TRBD1 might be the D (6 bases). The germline V gene encodes CDR1 LGHNA and CDR2 YSLEER. The CDR3 has 16 residues. The germline V and J ends were trimmed by 0 bases and 3 bases, with 12 bases remaining between them.

This clone was recorded only once. The chain has TRBV19 and TRBJ1-6, with D uncertain. Trimming removed 4 bases from V and 11 bases from J, with 21 bases in between. The germline V gene encodes CDR1 LNHDA and CDR2 SQIVND (reference sequence). The CDR3 has 16 residues. This CDR3 is CASSTLDEGQPPPLHF. DNA for the CDR3: TGTGCCAGTAGTACCCTGGACGAAGGGCAACCACCACCCCTCCACTTT.

The chain carries TRBV4-1 and TRBJ2-7, with TRBD1 matching 9 bases. V lost 6 bases to trimming and J lost 4 bases; unmatched junction nucleotides: 13. CDR1 and CDR2 from the germline V gene are MGHRA and YSYEKL. The CDR3 is 16 residues long. The CDR3 loop is CASSPMPGQGQYEQYF. The CDR3, as DNA: TGCGCCAGCAGTCCGATGCCGGGACAGGGCCAGTACGAGCAGTACTTC.

The chain recombines TRBV19 with TRBJ1-5, with D possibly matching TRBD1 (6 bases). Germline loops: CDR1 LNHDA, CDR2 SQIVND (reference sequence). This CDR3 has 15 amino acids. Between the trimmed V and J ends, which lost 7 bases and 3 bases, there was a span of 16 bases. The CDR3 DNA follows: TGTGCCAGTATGGGGATGACAGGTCCCAATCAGCCCCAGCATTTT. Translation: CASMGMTGPNQPQHF.

The chain is built from TRBV14 and TRBJ1-3; D is possibly TRBD1 (6 bases). The CDR3 is 12 amino acids. Trimming stripped 10 bases from V and 6 bases from J, with 13 bases between. Germline values: CDR1 SGHDN, CDR2 FVKESK. In DNA, the CDR3 is TGTGCCAACAGGGAGATCGTAAACACCATATATTTT. Its protein is CANREIVNTIYF.

V gene TRBV6-5 combines with J gene TRBJ1-1; possibly TRBD1 for D (5 bases). Trimming removed 5 bases from V and 2 bases from J, with 12 bases in between. This CDR3 contains 14 residues. Germline V CDR1 and CDR2: MNHEY, SVGAGI. CDR3 DNA: TGTGCCAGCAGTCCCGTCGGGGGAAACACTGAAGCTTTCTTT. It translates to CASSPVGGNTEAFF.

This clone was counted only a few times. This chain uses TRBV5-6 with TRBJ1-6, with a possible D match to TRBD1 (6 bases). The CDR3 spans 14 residues. Germline CDR1 reads SGHDT; CDR2 reads YYEEEE. With 2 bases removed from V and 10 bases from J, the gap between germline ends came to 13 bases. The DNA for the CDR3 is TGTGCCAGCAGCTTCGGGACAAAGGCATCACCCCTCCACTTT. Residues: CASSFGTKASPLHF.

This rearrangement joins TRBV19 to TRBJ1-2; 8 bases agree with TRBD1. The germline V gene encodes CDR1 LNHDA and CDR2 SQIVND (reference sequence). V lost 4 bases, J lost 4 bases, and 17 bases stayed unmatched. The CDR3 has 18 amino acids. Here the CDR3 DNA reads TGTGCCAGTAGTAACTCGTTTACAACTTCAACAGGGGGCTATGGCTACACCTTC. Protein: CASSNSFTTSTGGYGYTF. The complete variable domain, with remaining parts taken from reference TRBV19 and TRBJ1-2, reads DGGITQSPKYLFRKEGQNVTLSCEQNLNHDAMYWYRQDPGQGLRLIYYSQIVNDFQKGDIAEGYSVSREKKESFPLTVTSAQKNPTAFYLCASSNSFTTSTGGYGYTFGSGTRLTVV.

The CDR3 nucleotides are TGCAGCTTCCCAACTCCCCCCTACAATGAGCAGTTCTTC. Translating it yields CSFPTPPYNEQFF. The chain recombines TRBV29-1 with TRBJ2-1; D unresolved. The V and J ends lost 8 bases and 2 bases respectively, with 13 bases between them. This CDR3 is built from 13 residues. The V gene's germline CDR1 is SQVTM and CDR2 ANQGSEA.

The chain is built from TRBV6-2 or TRBV6-3 and TRBJ1-2; D is unresolved. Trimming took off 5 bases at V and 5 bases at J, with 12 bases between the two ends. Germline V CDR1 and CDR2: MNHEY, SVGEGT. The CDR3 is 13 residues long. CDR3: CASSVGSIYGYTF. The CDR3 DNA reads as TGTGCCAGCAGTGTCGGGTCGATTTATGGCTACACCTTC.

V usage is TRBV28 and J usage is TRBJ1-2; D possibly corresponds to TRBD1 (6 bases). Trimming took off 7 bases at V and 5 bases at J, with 20 bases between the two ends. This CDR3 is built from 15 residues. Germline V gives CDR1 MDHEN, CDR2 SYDVKM. In DNA form, the CDR3 reads TGTGCCAGCAAAACCAAGGGGAGACAGGTTTATGGCTACACCTTC. Amino acids: CASKTKGRQVYGYTF.

This chain uses TRBV5-1 with TRBJ2-2; maybe TRBD2 (6 bases). Germline V gene lookup returns CDR1 SGHRS and CDR2 YFSETQ. V lost 4 bases and J lost 5, with 15 bases in between. This CDR3 comprises 15 residues. The DNA for the CDR3 is TGCGCCAGCAGCCCTTCTCTCGGGGGAACCGGGGAGCTGTTTTTT. It encodes CASSPSLGGTGELFF.